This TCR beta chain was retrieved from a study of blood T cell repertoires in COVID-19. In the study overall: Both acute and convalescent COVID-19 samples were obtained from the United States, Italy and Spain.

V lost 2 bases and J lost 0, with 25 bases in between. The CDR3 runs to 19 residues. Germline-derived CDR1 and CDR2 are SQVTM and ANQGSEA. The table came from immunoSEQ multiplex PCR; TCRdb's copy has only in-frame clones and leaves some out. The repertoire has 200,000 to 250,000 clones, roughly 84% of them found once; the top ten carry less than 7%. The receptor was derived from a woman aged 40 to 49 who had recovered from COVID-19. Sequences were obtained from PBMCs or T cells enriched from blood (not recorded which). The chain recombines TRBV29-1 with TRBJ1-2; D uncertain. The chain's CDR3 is CSVESIGLAPKLANYGYTF. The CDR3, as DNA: TGCAGCGTTGAATCCATCGGACTTGCTCCGAAATTGGCTAACTATGGCTACACCTTC.